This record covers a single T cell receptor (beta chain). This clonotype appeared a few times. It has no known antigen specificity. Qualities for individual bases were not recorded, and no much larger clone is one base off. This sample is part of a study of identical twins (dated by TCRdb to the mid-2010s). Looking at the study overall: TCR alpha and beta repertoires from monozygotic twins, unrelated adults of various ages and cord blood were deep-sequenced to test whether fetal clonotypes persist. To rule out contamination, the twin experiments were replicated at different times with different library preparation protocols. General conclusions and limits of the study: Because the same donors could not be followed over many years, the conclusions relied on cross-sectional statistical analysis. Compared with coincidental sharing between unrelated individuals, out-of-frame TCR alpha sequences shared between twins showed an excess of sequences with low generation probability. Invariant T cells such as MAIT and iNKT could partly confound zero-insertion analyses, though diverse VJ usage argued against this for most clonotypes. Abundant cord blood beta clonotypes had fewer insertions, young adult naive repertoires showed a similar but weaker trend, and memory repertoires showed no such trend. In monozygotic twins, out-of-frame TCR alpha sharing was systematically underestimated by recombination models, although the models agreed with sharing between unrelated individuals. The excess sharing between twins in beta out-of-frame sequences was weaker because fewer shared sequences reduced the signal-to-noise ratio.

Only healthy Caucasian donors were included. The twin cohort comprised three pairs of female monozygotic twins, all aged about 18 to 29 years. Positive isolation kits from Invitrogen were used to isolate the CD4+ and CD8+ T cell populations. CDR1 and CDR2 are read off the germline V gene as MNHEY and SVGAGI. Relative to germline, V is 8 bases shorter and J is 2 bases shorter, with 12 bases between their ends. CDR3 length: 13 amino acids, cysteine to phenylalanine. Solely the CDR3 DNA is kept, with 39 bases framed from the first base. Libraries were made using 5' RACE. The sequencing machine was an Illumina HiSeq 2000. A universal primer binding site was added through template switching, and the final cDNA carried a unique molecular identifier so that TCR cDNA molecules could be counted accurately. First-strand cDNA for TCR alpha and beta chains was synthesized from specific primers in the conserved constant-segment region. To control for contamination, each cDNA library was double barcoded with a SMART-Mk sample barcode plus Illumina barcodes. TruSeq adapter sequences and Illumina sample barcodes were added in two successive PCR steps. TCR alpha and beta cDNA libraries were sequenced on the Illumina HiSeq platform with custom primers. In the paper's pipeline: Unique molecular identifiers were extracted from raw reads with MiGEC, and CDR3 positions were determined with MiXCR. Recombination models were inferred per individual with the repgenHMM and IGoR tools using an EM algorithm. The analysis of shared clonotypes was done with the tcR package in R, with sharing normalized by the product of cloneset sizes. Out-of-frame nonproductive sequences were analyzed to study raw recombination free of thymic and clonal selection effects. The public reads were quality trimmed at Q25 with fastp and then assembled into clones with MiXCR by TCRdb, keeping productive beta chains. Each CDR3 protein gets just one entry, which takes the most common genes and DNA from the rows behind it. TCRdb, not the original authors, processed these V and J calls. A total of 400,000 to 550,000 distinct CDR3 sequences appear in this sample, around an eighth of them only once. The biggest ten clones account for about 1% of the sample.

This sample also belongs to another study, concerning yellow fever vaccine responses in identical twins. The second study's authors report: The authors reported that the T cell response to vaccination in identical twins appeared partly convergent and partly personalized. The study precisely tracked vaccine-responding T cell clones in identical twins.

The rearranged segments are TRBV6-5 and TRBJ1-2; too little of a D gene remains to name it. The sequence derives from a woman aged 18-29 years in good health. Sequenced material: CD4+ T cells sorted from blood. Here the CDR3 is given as CASVRAGNYGYTF. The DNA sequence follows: TGTGCCAGCGTTCGGGCAGGCAACTATGGCTACACCTTC.